The 11 T cell receptor beta chains below all came from one sample that was sequenced in a study of identical twins. TCRdb reprocessed the 5' RACE reads with MiXCR, giving one entry per CDR3 protein. This sample has a few hundred thousand distinct CDR3 sequences, with about 18% found just once. Material: naive T cells sorted from blood. The receptor set was obtained from a man aged 45-60 years in good health.

This clonotype occurred many times. V and J are TRBV7-8 and TRBJ1-5; the D is unclear. This CDR3 is 16 amino acids long. CDR1 and CDR2 (germline): SGHVS, FQNEAQ. V was pared by 1 base and J by 0 bases, with 10 bases between. The CDR3 spells CASSLDPGYSNQPQHF. CDR3 in DNA: TGTGCCAGCAGCTTAGATCCAGGATATAGCAATCAGCCCCAGCATTTT. The variable domain in full, with the rest retrieved from reference TRBV7-8 and TRBJ1-5, is GAGVSQSPRYKVAKRGQDVALRCDPISGHVSLFWYQQALGQGPEFLTYFQNEAQLDKSGLPSDRFFAERPEGSVSTLKIQRTQQEDSAVYLCASSLDPGYSNQPQHFGDGTRLSIL.

This clonotype was observed many times. This chain links TRBV11-2 with TRBJ2-5; 7 nucleotides match TRBD1. The V gene end was trimmed by 1 base and the J gene end by 5 bases; junction bases not matched to a gene: 7. The CDR3 is 15 residues long. Germline V lookup: CDR1 SGHAT, CDR2 FQNNGV. CDR3 region: CASSLGTGDGETQYF. The CDR3 DNA sequence: TGTGCCAGCAGCTTAGGCACAGGGGACGGGGAGACCCAGTACTTC.

There are a few counts of this clonotype. This chain connects TRBV6-5 to TRBJ1-6; TRBD1 is a possible D gene (5 bases). Germline values: CDR1 MNHEY, CDR2 SVGAGI. V was pared by 2 bases and J by 7 bases, with 15 bases between. The CDR3 totals 16 residues. The CDR3 loop is CASSYGQARGNSPLHF. DNA of the CDR3: TGTGCCAGCAGTTACGGGCAGGCACGGGGGAATTCACCCCTCCACTTT.

The CDR3 protein is CASRSGLSYGYTF. The CDR3 bases are TGTGCCAGCAGGTCAGGACTGTCTTATGGCTACACCTTC. The chain carries TRBV27 and TRBJ1-2; D is undetermined. Germline V gives CDR1 MNHEY, CDR2 SMNVEV (reference sequence). Trimming cost V 6 bases and J 5 bases, with 13 bases left between them. This CDR3 spans 13 amino acids.

V and J are TRBV7-9 and TRBJ1-5, with D possibly matching TRBD1 (5 bases). CDR1 and CDR2 from the germline V gene are SEHNR and FQNEAQ (reference sequence). CDR3 length equals 14 residues. V dropped 1 base and J dropped 6 bases, with 10 bases sitting between them. The CDR3 reads CASSLDGGSQPQHF. The CDR3 nucleotides are TGTGCCAGCAGCTTAGATGGGGGTAGTCAGCCCCAGCATTTT.

This clonotype was detected ten times or more. The V call is TRBV4-2, the J call TRBJ2-7; 11 nucleotides line up with TRBD1. V lost 5 bases to trimming and J lost 7 bases; unmatched junction nucleotides: 7. Looked up from germline, CDR1 is LGHNA and CDR2 is YNFKEQ. The CDR3 runs 14 residues. CDR3 DNA sequence: TGTGCCAGCAGCTCACGGACAGGGGGCGGGGAGCAGTACTTC. It translates to CASSSRTGGGEQYF.

This clonotype was recorded a few times. This rearrangement joins TRBV6-1 to TRBJ2-3; 9 nucleotides agree with TRBD2. J gave up 3 bases and V 7 bases, and 14 bases lay outside the gene matches. This CDR3 comprises 17 residues. The germline gives CDR1 MNHNS, CDR2 SASEGT. CDR3 sequence reads: CASTKGRTSATTDTQYF. The CDR3 DNA is TGTGCCAGCACCAAGGGGAGGACTAGCGCTACTACAGATACGCAGTATTTT.

This clonotype occurred many times. J is TRBJ1-2 and V is TRBV24-1; D not certain. Trimming removed 2 bases at V and 2 bases at J, with 8 bases between. The CDR3 consists of 14 residues. Germline CDR1 is KGHDR and CDR2 is SFDVKD. This CDR3 reads CATSDWTGNYGYTF. CDR3 nucleotides: TGTGCCACCAGTGATTGGACGGGAAACTATGGCTACACCTTC.

The chain employs TRBV7-2 and TRBJ2-5; D possibly corresponds to TRBD1 (5 bases). The germline CDR1 and CDR2 sequences are SGHTA and FQGNSA. The CDR3 runs to 13 residues. Trimming took off 1 base at V and 10 bases at J, with 13 bases between the two ends. The CDR3 sequence is CASSLDDRYFQYF. CDR3 sequence (DNA): TGTGCCAGCAGCTTAGACGACAGATATTTCCAGTACTTC.

V gene TRBV20-1 combines with J gene TRBJ2-7; 7 nucleotides line up with TRBD2. V trimming: 2 bases; J trimming: 0 bases; junction bases outside the gene matches: 4. This CDR3 is 14 amino acids long. Per germline, CDR1 DFQATT and CDR2 SNEGSKA (reference sequence). The CDR3 DNA reads as TGCAGTGCTAGATGGCTAGCGGACTCCTACGAGCAGTACTTC. Protein sequence: CSARWLADSYEQYF.

A few counts support this clonotype. This sequence joins TRBV28 and TRBJ2-3; 14 bases are a match to TRBD2. J was trimmed by 1 base and V by 2 bases; bases with no gene match: 2. Germline CDR1 MDHEN, CDR2 SYDVKM. The CDR3 contains 17 residues. CDR3 residues: CASSLRTSGRRTDTQYF. As DNA, the CDR3 is TGTGCCAGCAGTTTACGGACTAGCGGGAGGCGCACAGATACGCAGTATTTT.